This TCR beta chain stems from a study of shared clonotypes between healthy human individuals. Study findings and constraints: Sharing across four donors was seen in 4.5% to 5.5% of naive CD4 clonotypes.

This clone was observed a single time. Its antigen remains unknown. Per the germline V gene, CDR1 is SEHNR and CDR2 is FQNEAQ (reference sequence). CDR3 length: 13 amino acids. V dropped 0 bases and J dropped 6 bases, with 7 bases sitting between them. Some clones are missing from TCRdb's copy, which holds only in-frame ones; the method was immunoSEQ multiplex PCR. The profile shows about 380,000 clones, about 96% of them singletons. Adult donors, all healthy and HIV-negative, had no recent acute infections or vaccinations. The TCR comes from a man younger than 45 in good health. This chain links TRBV7-9 with TRBJ2-3; possible D gene TRBD2, 5 bases. The sequencing sample was made of memory CD8+ T cells sorted from blood. Subset reported: CD45RO+ cells pooled with CCR7-negative TemRA cells. The CDR3 is CASSLAGEDTQYF. The CDR3, as DNA: TGTGCCAGCAGCTTAGCGGGAGAGGATACGCAGTATTTT.